This TCR beta chain was profiled in a study of CD8+CD57+ T cells in acquired aplastic anemia. Overall study context: Yields of DNA that came from sorted CD4+ and CD8+ cells averaged about 2.9 ug.

As regards this clonotype: A much larger clone lies one base from this, so it may be a read error.

Genomic DNA was employed as the template in profiling TCR beta VDJ and CDR3. In TCRdb, the reads were re-called with MiXCR into one record per CDR3 protein. This table holds some 170,000 distinct CDR3 sequences, more than 45% found once. This CDR3 has 14 amino acids. Germline V CDR1 and CDR2: SGHDT, YYEEEE. V gave up 6 bases and J gave up 3 bases; unmatched junction bases: 7. For sequencing, patients were chosen who had shown expansion of CD8+CD57+ cells by flow cytometry. Blood samples were obtained from patients who had received no prior therapy. The V gene is TRBV5-6, the J gene TRBJ1-2; TRBD1 matches at 8 bases. Material: sorted CD4+, CD8+, or CD8+CD57+ T cells (not recorded which) from PBMCs. The clonotype was recovered from a human donor with aplastic anemia. The CDR3 loop reads CASTTGGGHYGYTF. The CDR3 nucleotides are TGTGCCAGCACCACAGGGGGGGGGCACTATGGCTACACCTTC. The full variable domain, with the rest looked up from reference TRBV5-6 and TRBJ1-2, is DAGVTQSPTHLIKTRGQQVTLRCSPKSGHDTVSWYQQALGQGPQFIFQYYEEEERQRGNFPDRFSGHQFPNYSSELNVNALLLGDSALYLCASTTGGGHYGYTFGSGTRLTVV.